Listed here are 9 T cell receptor beta chains from one sample, sequenced in a study of blood T cell repertoires in COVID-19. This table comes from immunoSEQ multiplex PCR, and its TCRdb copy is limited to in-frame clones, with some not included. The table includes under 250,000 clones, 83% detected once. Specimen: peripheral blood. The source is a woman aged 70-85 years with active or convalescent COVID-19.

The chain recombines TRBV5-4 with TRBJ2-3; 7 positions match TRBD2. The CDR3 extends over 16 amino acids. Per the germline V gene, CDR1 is SGHNT and CDR2 is YYREEE (reference sequence). J was trimmed by 1 base and V by 2 bases; bases with no gene match: 7. The CDR3 reads CASSFKAGEGTDTQYF. The CDR3, as DNA: TGTGCCAGCAGCTTTAAGGCGGGAGAGGGCACAGATACGCAGTATTTT.

J is TRBJ2-7 and V is TRBV5-5, with TRBD1 matching over 8 bases. Germline V CDR1 and CDR2: SGHKS, YYEKEE (reference sequence). J lost 7 bases, V lost 4 bases, and 16 bases had no gene match. This CDR3 spans 16 amino acids. The CDR3 here is CASSLLLAQGAKEQYF. For the CDR3, the DNA is TGTGCCAGCAGCCTCCTTCTAGCTCAGGGGGCCAAAGAGCAGTACTTC.

The chain carries TRBV4-1 and TRBJ1-1; D is possibly TRBD1 (5 bases). The CDR3 sequence is 17 residues long. Trimming pared 0 bases from V and 3 bases from J, leaving 17 bases between. Germline V gene data show CDR1 as MGHRA and CDR2 as YSYEKL. The CDR3 here is CASSQERGLGRDTEAFF. The CDR3 bases are TGCGCCAGCAGCCAAGAACGGGGACTTGGAAGGGACACTGAAGCTTTCTTT.

This chain links TRBV20-1 with TRBJ2-7; no clear D gene. The V and J ends lost 3 bases and 1 base respectively, with 7 bases between them. This CDR3 comprises 12 residues. Germline assignment: CDR1 DFQATT and CDR2 SNEGSKA (reference sequence). The CDR3 nucleotides read TGCAGTGCTAGTGGTACTTCCTACGAGCAGTACTTC. Encoded protein: CSASGTSYEQYF.

J is TRBJ2-6 and V is TRBV5-1; D ambiguous. Germline assignment: CDR1 SGHRS and CDR2 YFSETQ. The CDR3 loop spans 15 amino acids. Trimming cost V 4 bases and J 2 bases, with 10 bases left between them. DNA for the CDR3: TGCGCCAGCAGCCCCGATGGCCCTGGGGCCAACGTCCTGACTTTC. This sequence encodes CASSPDGPGANVLTF.

The sample holds a few counts of this clone. This chain connects TRBV13 to TRBJ2-5; 14 bases are a match to TRBD2. After removal of 5 bases from V and 5 bases from J, the junction contained 4 bases not matched to a gene. The V gene's germline CDR1 is PRHDT and CDR2 FYEKMQ (reference sequence). CDR3 size: 15 residues. CDR3 bases: TGTGCCAGCAGCGATCGGACTAGCGGGGGGGAGACCCAGTACTTC. It is translated as CASSDRTSGGETQYF.

This chain uses TRBV19 with TRBJ2-1; 8 positions match TRBD2. The CDR3 is made up of 15 amino acids. Unmatched junction bases numbered 8, after V lost 1 base and J lost 9 bases. Germline lookup yields CDR1 LNHDA and CDR2 SQIVND (reference sequence). The CDR3 is CASSIAAGTRIEQFF. The CDR3 region has the DNA TGTGCCAGTAGTATAGCCGCCGGGACTAGAATTGAGCAGTTCTTC.

The table lists this clone with a count of one. V and J are TRBV6-6 and TRBJ2-7; perhaps TRBD1 as D (5 bases). This CDR3 contains 16 residues. V lost 2 bases and J lost 0, with 14 bases in between. CDR1 and CDR2 from the germline V gene are MNHNY and SVGAGI (reference sequence). The CDR3 reads CASSYATALSSYEQYF. The CDR3, as DNA: TGTGCCAGCAGTTACGCGACAGCTCTTAGCTCCTACGAGCAGTACTTC.

The sample holds a few counts of this clone. The rearrangement uses TRBV12-3 or TRBV12-4 and TRBJ1-6; perhaps TRBD1 as D (5 bases). V was cut by 6 bases and J by 7 bases, with 7 bases left in between. The CDR3 runs 12 residues. CDR3 sequence (DNA): TGTGCCAGCAGGGGGCTCAATTCACCCCTCCACTTT. Amino acids: CASRGLNSPLHF.